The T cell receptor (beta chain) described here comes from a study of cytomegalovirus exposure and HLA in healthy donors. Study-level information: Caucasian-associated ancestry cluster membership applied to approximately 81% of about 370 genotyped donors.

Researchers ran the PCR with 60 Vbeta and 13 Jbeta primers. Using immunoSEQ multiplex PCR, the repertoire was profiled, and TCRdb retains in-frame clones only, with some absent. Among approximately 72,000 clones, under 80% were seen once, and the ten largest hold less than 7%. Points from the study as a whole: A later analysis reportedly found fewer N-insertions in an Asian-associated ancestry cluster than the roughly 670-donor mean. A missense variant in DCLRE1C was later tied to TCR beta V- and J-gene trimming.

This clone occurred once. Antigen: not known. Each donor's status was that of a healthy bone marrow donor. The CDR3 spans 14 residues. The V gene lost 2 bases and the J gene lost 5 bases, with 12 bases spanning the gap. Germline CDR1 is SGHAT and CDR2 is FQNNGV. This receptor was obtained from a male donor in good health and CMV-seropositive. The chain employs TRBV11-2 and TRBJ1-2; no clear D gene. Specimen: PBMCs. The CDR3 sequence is CASSLSDGLYGYTF. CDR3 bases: TGTGCCAGCAGCTTATCGGACGGACTATATGGCTACACCTTC. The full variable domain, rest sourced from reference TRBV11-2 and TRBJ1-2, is EAGVAQSPRYKIIEKRQSVAFWCNPISGHATLYWYQQILGQGPKLLIQFQNNGVVDDSQLPKDRFSAERLKGVDSTLKIQPAKLEDSAVYLCASSLSDGLYGYTFGSGTRLTVV.